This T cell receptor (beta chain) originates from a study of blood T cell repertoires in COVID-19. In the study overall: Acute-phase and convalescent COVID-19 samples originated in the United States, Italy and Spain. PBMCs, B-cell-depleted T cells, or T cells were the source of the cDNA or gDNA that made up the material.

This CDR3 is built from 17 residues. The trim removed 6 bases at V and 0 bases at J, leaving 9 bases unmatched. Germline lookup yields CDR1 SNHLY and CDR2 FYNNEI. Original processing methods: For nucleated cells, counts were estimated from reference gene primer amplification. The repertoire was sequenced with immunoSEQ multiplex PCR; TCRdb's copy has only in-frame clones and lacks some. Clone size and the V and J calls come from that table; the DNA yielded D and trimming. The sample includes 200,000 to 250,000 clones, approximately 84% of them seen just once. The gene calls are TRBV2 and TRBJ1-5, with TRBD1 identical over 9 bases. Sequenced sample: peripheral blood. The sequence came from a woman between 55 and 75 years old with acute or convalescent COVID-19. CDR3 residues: CASRADRGGYSNQPQHF. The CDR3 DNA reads TGTGCCAGCAGAGCTGACAGGGGGGGGTATAGCAATCAGCCCCAGCATTTT. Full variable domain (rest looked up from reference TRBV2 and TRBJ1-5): EPEVTQTPSHQVTQMGQEVILRCVPISNHLYFYWYRQILGQKVEFLVSFYNNEISEKSEIFDDQFSVERPDGSNFTLKIRSTKLEDSAMYFCASRADRGGYSNQPQHFGDGTRLSIL.